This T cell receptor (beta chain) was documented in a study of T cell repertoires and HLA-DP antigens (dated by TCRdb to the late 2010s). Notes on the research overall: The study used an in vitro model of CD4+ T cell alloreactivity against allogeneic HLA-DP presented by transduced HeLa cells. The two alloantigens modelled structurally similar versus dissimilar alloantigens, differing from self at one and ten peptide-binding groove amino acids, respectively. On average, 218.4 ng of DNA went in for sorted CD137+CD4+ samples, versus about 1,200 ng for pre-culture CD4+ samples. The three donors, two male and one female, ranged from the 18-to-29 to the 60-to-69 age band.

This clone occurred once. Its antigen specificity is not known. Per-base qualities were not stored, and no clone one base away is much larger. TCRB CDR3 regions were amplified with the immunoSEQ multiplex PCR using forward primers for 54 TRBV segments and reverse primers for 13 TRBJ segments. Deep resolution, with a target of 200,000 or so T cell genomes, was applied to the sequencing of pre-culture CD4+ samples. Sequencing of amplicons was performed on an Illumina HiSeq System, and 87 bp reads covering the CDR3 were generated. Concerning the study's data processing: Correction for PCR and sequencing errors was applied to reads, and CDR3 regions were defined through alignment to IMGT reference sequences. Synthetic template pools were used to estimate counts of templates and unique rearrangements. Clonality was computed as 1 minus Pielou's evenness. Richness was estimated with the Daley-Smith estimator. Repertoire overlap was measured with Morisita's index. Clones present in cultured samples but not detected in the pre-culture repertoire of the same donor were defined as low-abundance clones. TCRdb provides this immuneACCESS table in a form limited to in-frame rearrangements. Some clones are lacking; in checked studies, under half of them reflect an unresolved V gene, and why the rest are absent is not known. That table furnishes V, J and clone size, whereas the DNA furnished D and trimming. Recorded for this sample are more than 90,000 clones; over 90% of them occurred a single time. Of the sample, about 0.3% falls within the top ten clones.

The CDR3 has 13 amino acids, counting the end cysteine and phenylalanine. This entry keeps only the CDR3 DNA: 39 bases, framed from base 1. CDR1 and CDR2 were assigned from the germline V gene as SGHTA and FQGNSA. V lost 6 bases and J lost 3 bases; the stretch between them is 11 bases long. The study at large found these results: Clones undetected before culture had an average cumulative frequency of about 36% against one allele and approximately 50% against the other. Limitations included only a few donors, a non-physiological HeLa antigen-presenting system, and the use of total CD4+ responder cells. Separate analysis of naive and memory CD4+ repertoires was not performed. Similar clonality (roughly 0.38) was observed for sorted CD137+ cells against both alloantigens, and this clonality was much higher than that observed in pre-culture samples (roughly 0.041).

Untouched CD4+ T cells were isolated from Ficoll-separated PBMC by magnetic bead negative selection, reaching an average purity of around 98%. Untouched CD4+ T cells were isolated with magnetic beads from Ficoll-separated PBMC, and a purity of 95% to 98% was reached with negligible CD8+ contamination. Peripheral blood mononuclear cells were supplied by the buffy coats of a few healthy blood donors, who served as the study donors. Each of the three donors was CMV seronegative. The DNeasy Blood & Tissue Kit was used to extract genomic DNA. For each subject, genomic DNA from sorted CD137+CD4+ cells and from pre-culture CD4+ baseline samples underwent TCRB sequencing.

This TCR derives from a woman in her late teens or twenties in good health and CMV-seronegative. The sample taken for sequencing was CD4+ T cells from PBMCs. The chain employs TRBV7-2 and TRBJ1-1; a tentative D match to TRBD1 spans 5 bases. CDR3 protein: CASSWGRDTEAFF. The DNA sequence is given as TGTGCCAGCAGTTGGGGGAGGGACACTGAAGCTTTCTTT.